Shown below are 26 T cell receptor beta chains from a single sample sequenced in a study of shared clonotypes between healthy human individuals. The method was immunoSEQ multiplex PCR; TCRdb's version includes in-frame clones alone and lacks a portion of them. The data contain 2 million to 2.5 million clones, nearly 97% of them singletons. The sample consisted of naive CD4+ T cells sorted from blood. Stated subset: CD45RA+ positively selected. All receptors derive from a man between 18 and 35 years old in good health.

The rearrangement joins TRBV5-4 to TRBJ1-1, with TRBD1 identical over 8 bases. The junction had 8 bases not matched to a gene; V was cut back by 4 bases and J by 6 bases. The germline CDR1 and CDR2 sequences are SGHNT and YYREEE (reference sequence). This CDR3 contains 14 residues. The CDR3 loop is CASSLTGAGAEAFF. The CDR3 DNA follows: TGTGCCAGCAGCCTGACAGGGGCGGGCGCTGAAGCTTTCTTT.

The chain recombines TRBV6-1 with TRBJ2-2, with 12 nucleotides matching TRBD2. The CDR3 is 17 residues long. Per germline, CDR1 MNHNS and CDR2 SASEGT. Trimming removed 0 bases from V and 6 bases from J; junction bases left unmatched: 5. CDR3 coding DNA: TGTGCCAGCAGTGAAGCGCCCCTAGCGGGAGGGCCCGGGGAGCTGTTTTTT. Residues: CASSEAPLAGGPGELFF.

The chain recombines TRBV18 with TRBJ1-3; D unclear. The CDR3 sequence is 16 residues long. V was cut by 2 bases and J by 2 bases, with 13 bases left in between. Germline CDR1 KGHSH, CDR2 LQKENI. The CDR3 sequence: CASSPTRRVTGNTIYF. CDR3 in DNA: TGTGCCAGCTCACCAACACGGAGGGTGACTGGAAACACCATATATTTT.

The sample holds one count of this clone. This chain links TRBV10-3 with TRBJ2-2, with D perhaps TRBD1 or TRBD2 (5 bases each). The CDR3 has 14 amino acids. Germline CDR1 and CDR2: ENHRY and SYGVKD. V was trimmed by 6 bases and J by 7 bases, leaving 15 bases between them. The CDR3 spells CAISSQASYGELFF. The CDR3 coding sequence is TGTGCCATCAGCTCACAGGCTAGCTACGGGGAGCTGTTTTTT.

This clone was observed once. The rearrangement links TRBV13 to TRBJ2-1, with TRBD1 identical over 9 bases. This CDR3 region has 15 residues. V was pared by 7 bases and J by 4 bases, with 8 bases of the junction left unmatched. Germline V gene sequence: CDR1 PRHDT, CDR2 FYEKMQ (reference sequence). CDR3 amino acids: CASTAGTGRYNEQFF. In DNA, the CDR3 is TGTGCCAGCACCGCCGGGACAGGGCGGTACAATGAGCAGTTCTTC.

CDR3 protein: CASSQDQKSPFYSPLHF. As DNA, the CDR3 is TGCGCCAGCAGCCAAGATCAGAAGAGCCCTTTTTATTCACCCCTCCACTTT. This chain connects TRBV4-1 to TRBJ1-6; D unresolved. Trimming took off 0 bases at V and 8 bases at J, with 17 bases between the two ends. The CDR3 spans 17 residues. CDR1 and CDR2 (germline): MGHRA, YSYEKL.

In the case of this clone: Other nucleotide sequences from this sample produce the same CDR3. The V gene is TRBV5-1, the J gene TRBJ2-7; a weak D match, TRBD2 (6 bases). Trimming took off 0 bases at V and 1 base at J, with 11 bases between the two ends. Germline values: CDR1 SGHRS, CDR2 YFSETQ. The CDR3 length is 15 residues. The CDR3 nucleotides read TGCGCCAGCAGCTTGGCGGGCGGGGCTTCCTACGAGCAGTACTTC. Translated, it gives CASSLAGGASYEQYF.

The DNA for the CDR3 is TGTGCCAGCAGTTGGACTAGCGACGAGCAGTACTTC. This translates into CASSWTSDEQYF. The chain couples TRBV6-1 to TRBJ2-7; 9 bases are shared with TRBD2. The length of the CDR3 is 12 residues. V gave up 5 bases and J gave up 5 bases; unmatched junction bases: 1. The V gene's germline CDR1 is MNHNS and CDR2 SASEGT.

In nucleotides, the CDR3 is TGTGCCAGTAGTATTATTCCGGGCGGTCAGCCCCAGCATTTT. Encoded protein: CASSIIPGGQPQHF. V is TRBV19 and J is TRBJ1-5, with D unresolved. The CDR3 is 14 amino acids. Germline V gene lookup returns CDR1 LNHDA and CDR2 SQIVND (reference sequence). V dropped 3 bases and J dropped 6 bases, with 12 bases sitting between them. Full variable domain (missing parts from reference TRBV19 and TRBJ1-5): DGGITQSPKYLFRKEGQNVTLSCEQNLNHDAMYWYRQDPGQGLRLIYYSQIVNDFQKGDIAEGYSVSREKKESFPLTVTSAQKNPTAFYLCASSIIPGGQPQHFGDGTRLSIL.

The chain is built from TRBV6-1 and TRBJ1-6, with 11 bases fitting TRBD1. V lost 4 bases to trimming and J lost 7 bases; unmatched junction nucleotides: 3. The CDR3 has 15 amino acids. From germline, CDR1 is MNHNS and CDR2 SASEGT. The CDR3 nucleotides are TGTGCCAGCAGTGGAGGACAGGGGGCCAATTCACCCCTCCACTTT. Translation: CASSGGQGANSPLHF.

CDR3 region: CASSRIDIYEQYF. In nucleotides, the CDR3 is TGTGCCAGCAGCCGCATAGATATATACGAGCAGTACTTC. This chain connects TRBV28 to TRBJ2-7; unclear D gene. Deletions cut 6 bases from V and 4 bases from J, with 13 bases between. CDR1 and CDR2 (germline): MDHEN, SYDVKM. This CDR3 spans 13 amino acids.

This rearrangement joins TRBV27 to TRBJ2-7, with 7 bases lining up with TRBD1. Unmatched junction bases numbered 4, after V lost 5 bases and J lost 0 bases. This CDR3 has 14 amino acids. Germline CDR1 and CDR2: MNHEY and SMNVEV (reference sequence). CDR3 sequence reads: CASSADRLSYEQYF. The DNA for the CDR3 is TGTGCCAGCAGTGCGGACAGGCTCTCCTACGAGCAGTACTTC.

The V gene is TRBV7-9, the J gene TRBJ2-3; 9 nucleotides align to TRBD1. The CDR3 runs to 17 residues. V was pared by 1 base and J by 2 bases, with 7 bases of the junction left unmatched. Per the germline V gene, CDR1 is SEHNR and CDR2 is FQNEAQ (reference sequence). The CDR3 is CASSLGAGTGNTDTQYF. CDR3 nucleotides: TGTGCCAGCAGCTTAGGAGCAGGGACAGGGAACACAGATACGCAGTATTTT.

The chain is built from TRBV12-5 and TRBJ2-3; tentatively, D is TRBD2 (5 bases). The CDR3 extends over 12 amino acids. Germline V gene data show CDR1 as LGHNT and CDR2 as FRNRAP. V was trimmed by 1 base and J by 9 bases, leaving 8 bases between them. CDR3 in amino acids: CASGLDGVTQYF. In DNA, the CDR3 is TGTGCTAGTGGTTTGGACGGGGTCACGCAGTATTTT.

The V gene is TRBV7-2, the J gene TRBJ2-7, with 14 bases that match TRBD2. Looked up from germline, CDR1 is SGHTA and CDR2 is FQGNSA. The length of the CDR3 is 16 residues. J lost 2 bases, V lost 4 bases, and 4 bases had no gene match. The CDR3 region is CASSSRTSGRTYEQYF. CDR3 bases: TGTGCCAGCAGCTCCCGGACTAGCGGGAGGACCTACGAGCAGTACTTC.

The CDR3 is CAWRREPGQGPGEQYF. In nucleotides, the CDR3 is TGTGCCTGGAGGCGAGAACCGGGACAGGGGCCCGGGGAGCAGTACTTC. This chain joins TRBV30 and TRBJ2-7, with 10 bases identical to TRBD1. Germline loops: CDR1 GTSNPN, CDR2 SVGIG (reference sequence). Unmatched junction bases numbered 15, after V lost 3 bases and J lost 7 bases. This CDR3 comprises 16 residues.

The table lists this clone with a count of one. The chain combines TRBV2 with TRBJ1-1; D is undetermined. Trimming shortened V by 3 bases and J by 4 bases, and 12 bases separated the two germline ends. CDR3 length: 14 amino acids. Germline-derived CDR1 and CDR2 are SNHLY and FYNNEI. As DNA, the CDR3 is TGTGCCAGCAGTGATGTTGTAGGAGGCACTGAAGCTTTCTTT. It codes for CASSDVVGGTEAFF.

This rearrangement joins TRBV5-1 to TRBJ2-3, with 8 nucleotides matching TRBD2. The germline V gene encodes CDR1 SGHRS and CDR2 YFSETQ. The CDR3 has 16 amino acids. V dropped 4 bases and J dropped 2; count of bases not matched to a gene: 9. CDR3 in DNA: TGCGCCAGCAGCGAAACTAGCGGTAGCCCCACAGATACGCAGTATTTT. Translating gives CASSETSGSPTDTQYF.

This chain uses TRBV7-2 with TRBJ1-5, with D tentatively TRBD1 (6 bases). The CDR3 has 16 residues. V was cut by 1 base and J by 5 bases, with 15 bases left in between. Looked up from germline, CDR1 is SGHTA and CDR2 is FQGNSA. CDR3 sequence: CASSLVAGAHDQPQHF. In DNA form, the CDR3 reads TGTGCCAGCAGCTTAGTCGCAGGGGCTCATGATCAGCCCCAGCATTTT.

A remark on this clone: This CDR3 is missing its conserved last phenylalanine or tryptophan, likely due to a read error. The DNA is omitted, as the CDR3 cannot be located on it reliably, and the CDR3 follows TCRdb's listing. The chain recombines TRBV7-9 with TRBJ2-3; the D call TRBD1 from the table was never checked on the DNA. Germline CDR1 is SEHNR and CDR2 is FQNEAQ (reference sequence). Counting both end residues, the CDR3 totals 12 amino acids. This CDR3 is CASSRDRAADPE.

The chain recombines TRBV19 with TRBJ1-1; no clear D gene. V lost 3 bases and J 1 base, leaving 9 bases between the germline ends. The germline gives CDR1 LNHDA, CDR2 SQIVND (reference sequence). This CDR3 comprises 14 residues. The CDR3 region is CASSIQIPNTEAFF. In DNA, the CDR3 is TGTGCCAGTAGTATCCAGATACCGAACACTGAAGCTTTCTTT. Combining the CDR3 with reference TRBV19 and TRBJ1-1 gives the whole variable domain DGGITQSPKYLFRKEGQNVTLSCEQNLNHDAMYWYRQDPGQGLRLIYYSQIVNDFQKGDIAEGYSVSREKKESFPLTVTSAQKNPTAFYLCASSIQIPNTEAFFGQGTRLTVV.

This chain joins TRBV27 and TRBJ2-3; perhaps TRBD2 as D (6 bases). The CDR3 sequence is 15 residues long. Germline V CDR1 and CDR2: MNHEY, SMNVEV (reference sequence). Trimming left V 3 bases short and J 3 bases short, with 13 bases between. CDR3 sequence: CASSFQKGRTDTQYF. The CDR3, as DNA: TGTGCCAGCAGTTTCCAGAAAGGGAGGACAGATACGCAGTATTTT.

With regard to this clone: The same CDR3 is also encoded by other DNA sequences in this sample. The chain uses TRBV5-1 and TRBJ1-5; D is ambiguous. CDR1 is SGHRS and CDR2 is YFSETQ in the germline V gene. V lost 0 bases, J lost 5 bases, and 6 bases lay in between. This CDR3 has 13 amino acids. The CDR3 spells CASSLAPDQPQHF. CDR3 sequence (DNA): TGCGCCAGCAGCTTGGCGCCCGATCAGCCCCAGCATTTT.

The rearrangement links TRBV4-3 to TRBJ2-1; 7 positions match TRBD1. The germline V gene encodes CDR1 LGHNA and CDR2 YSLEER. Trimming removed 1 base from V and 3 bases from J; junction bases left unmatched: 9. The CDR3 has 17 amino acids. The CDR3 loop reads CASSQGRGRGVYNEQFF. The CDR3 region has the DNA TGCGCCAGCAGCCAAGGAAGGGGGCGCGGAGTCTACAATGAGCAGTTCTTC.

As for this clone: One end of the junction varies from germline; a read error may be responsible. This rearrangement joins TRBV20-1 to TRBJ2-7; D is undetermined. This CDR3 is built from 11 residues. The germline V gene has CDR1 DFQATT and CDR2 SNEGSKA (reference sequence). Here the CDR3 DNA reads TGCAGTGCTAGAGATCTTCAAGACGGTTTATTC. Translating gives CSARDLQDGLF.

The V call is TRBV6-1, the J call TRBJ2-7; D is undetermined. Germline values: CDR1 MNHNS, CDR2 SASEGT. This CDR3 comprises 13 residues. Trimming cost V 7 bases and J 4 bases, with 14 bases left between them. CDR3 in amino acids: CASTRETTYEQYF. CDR3 DNA sequence: TGTGCCAGCACTCGAGAGACAACTTACGAGCAGTACTTC.